The 13 T cell receptor beta chains below all came from one sample that was sequenced in a study of spatial heterogeneity in lung cancer. Time point: sample taken at primary tumor resection. TCRdb independently ran MiXCR on the 5' RACE reads; one entry per CDR3 protein. Altogether more than 80,000 distinct CDR3 sequences are present, about 12% being singletons, with the ten largest covering more than 40%. Sample: PBMCs, taken at surgery. All receptors come from a male donor with early-stage non-small cell lung cancer.

V and J are TRBV4-3 and TRBJ2-7; 13 bases align to TRBD2. Germline lookup yields CDR1 LGHNA and CDR2 YSLEER. The CDR3 spans 16 residues. The trim removed 0 bases at V and 6 bases at J, leaving 5 bases unmatched. The CDR3 DNA is TGCGCCAGCAGCCAAGAGTCAAGGACTAGCGGGAGCGAGCAGTACTTC. Amino acids: CASSQESRTSGSEQYF.

This clonotype came up many times. The chain employs TRBV7-8 and TRBJ2-7, with 11 bases fitting TRBD2. The CDR3 sequence is 15 residues long. The V gene end was trimmed by 0 bases and the J gene end by 5 bases; junction bases not matched to a gene: 3. Germline values: CDR1 SGHVS, CDR2 FQNEAQ. The CDR3 DNA reads as TGTGCCAGCAGCTTAGCACTAGCGGGGGCTAACGAGCAGTACTTC. This sequence encodes CASSLALAGANEQYF.

The V and J genes are TRBV14 and TRBJ2-1; no clear D gene. Trimming pared 0 bases from V and 12 bases from J, leaving 18 bases between. Germline V gives CDR1 SGHDN, CDR2 FVKESK. The CDR3 has 15 residues. The CDR3 spells CASSQDSTPWGSQFF. Here the CDR3 DNA reads TGTGCCAGCAGCCAAGATTCTACCCCCTGGGGTTCGCAGTTCTTC.

Only a few counts were recorded for this clonotype. The chain combines TRBV6-5 with TRBJ1-1, with D maybe TRBD1 (5 bases). The CDR3 totals 13 residues. Germline values: CDR1 MNHEY, CDR2 SVGAGI. The V gene lost 11 bases and the J gene lost 2 bases, with 15 bases spanning the gap. As DNA, the CDR3 is TGTGCCTGCAAGGGGCCAGCAAACACTGAAGCTTTCTTT. The encoded protein is CACKGPANTEAFF.

The genes are TRBV9 and TRBJ2-1; D not certain. This CDR3 has 14 amino acids. The germline gives CDR1 SGDLS, CDR2 YYNGEE. V shed 6 bases and J shed 5 bases, with 15 bases lying between them. The DNA for the CDR3 is TGTGCCAGCACCCTCCACTCTAGGGACAATGAGCAGTTCTTC. This translates into CASTLHSRDNEQFF.

A note on this clonotype: The CDR3 ends on some other residue instead of the conserved phenylalanine or tryptophan, so this is likely a read error. V gene TRBV18 combines with J gene TRBJ1-2; D remains unclear. In germline, CDR1 is KGHSH, CDR2 LQKENI. This CDR3 comprises 14 residues. V was clipped by 2 bases and J by 8 bases, with 15 bases between them. The CDR3 loop reads CASSPGRSSTGYTL. CDR3 DNA sequence: TGTGCCAGCTCACCAGGCCGAAGCTCTACGGGCTACACCCTC.

This chain joins TRBV7-9 and TRBJ1-3, with 8 bases lining up with TRBD1. This CDR3 region has 14 residues. V was pared by 7 bases and J by 4 bases, with 6 bases of the junction left unmatched. CDR1 and CDR2 (germline): SEHNR, FQNEAQ (reference sequence). CDR3 bases: TGTGCCAGCATATCAGGGGGCCCCGGAAACACCATATATTTT. Translation: CASISGGPGNTIYF.

On this clonotype: The limits of the CDR3 on the DNA are not certain, so only TCRdb's listed CDR3 is given. The genes are TRBV9 and TRBJ1-1. CDR1 and CDR2 (germline): SGDLS, YYNGEE. The CDR3 sequence runs 14 residues, both termini included. CDR3: CASSFGSGLTEAFF.

This chain connects TRBV15 to TRBJ2-5; no clear D gene. The CDR3 has 13 amino acids. The germline V gene has CDR1 LNHNV and CDR2 YYDKDF (reference sequence). V lost 6 bases and J 5 bases, leaving 13 bases between the germline ends. The chain's CDR3 is CATSFRAVETQYF. Here the CDR3 DNA reads TGTGCCACCAGTTTTCGAGCAGTTGAGACCCAGTACTTC. The variable domain in full, with the rest retrieved from reference TRBV15 and TRBJ2-5, is DAMVIQNPRYQVTQFGKPVTLSCSQTLNHNVMYWYQQKSSQAPKLLFHYYDKDFNNEADTPDNFQSRRPNTSFCFLDIRSPGLGDTAMYLCATSFRAVETQYFGPGTRLLVL.

The rearrangement uses TRBV12-3 or TRBV12-4 and TRBJ2-2; 11 bases match TRBD1. The trim removed 3 bases at V and 4 bases at J, leaving 1 base unmatched. This CDR3 spans 15 amino acids. For the CDR3, the DNA is TGTGCCAGCAGTTTCGGGACAGGGGGCACCGGGGAGCTGTTTTTT. It encodes CASSFGTGGTGELFF.

This clonotype was observed a few times. This rearrangement joins TRBV7-9 to TRBJ2-5; 15 bases align to TRBD2. The length of the CDR3 is 17 residues. With V trimmed by 5 bases and J by 5 bases, 9 bases remained unmatched. Looked up from germline, CDR1 is SEHNR and CDR2 is FQNEAQ (reference sequence). This chain's CDR3 is CASSPLGLAGGSETQYF. The CDR3 DNA is TGTGCCAGCAGCCCGTTGGGACTAGCGGGAGGATCGGAGACCCAGTACTTC.

The chain recombines TRBV20-1 with TRBJ2-7, with D possibly TRBD2 on 5 matching bases. The CDR3 runs to 12 residues. V was trimmed by 5 bases and J by 2 bases, leaving 10 bases between them. The germline gives CDR1 DFQATT, CDR2 SNEGSKA (reference sequence). This CDR3 is CSASDGTYEQYF. For the CDR3, the DNA is TGCAGTGCTTCCGACGGGACCTACGAGCAGTACTTC.

This clonotype was observed a few times. The rearrangement links TRBV30 to TRBJ2-3, with TRBD1 matching 7 bases. This CDR3 has 15 amino acids. Germline values: CDR1 GTSNPN, CDR2 SVGIG (reference sequence). J lost 0 bases, V lost 2 bases, and 5 bases had no gene match. CDR3 sequence: CAWSRDSISTDTQYF. As DNA, the CDR3 is TGTGCCTGGAGTCGGGACAGCATTAGCACAGATACGCAGTATTTT.